Listed below are T cell receptor beta chains from one sample, sequenced in a study of T cell repertoires in cytomegalovirus infection. Each CDR3 protein is one row after TCRdb ran MiXCR on the reads. The repertoire holds hundreds of thousands of distinct CDR3 sequences, with approximately 25% as singletons. The specimen was CD8+ T cells from PBMCs. These receptors were collected from a human donor in good health (CMV status not recorded). Some clones in this sample may be carry-over from other donors' samples. CDR3s include the opening cysteine and the closing phenylalanine or tryptophan. D genes are given only for firm matches. Clone size is stated in some rows and not others, as once, few, many or a class when expanded.

clone_size,d_call,v_call,cdr3_length,j_call,cdr3_aa,cdr3_nt
.,TRBD1,TRBV12-5,14,TRBJ2-3,CASGFGTGPDTQYF,TGTGCTAGTGGTTTCGGGACAGGCCCAGATACGCAGTATTTT
few,TRBD2,TRBV4-3,17,TRBJ2-1,CASSQKRSGGQYNEQFF,TGCGCCAGCAGCCAGAAAAGGAGCGGGGGCCAATACAATGAGCAGTTCTTC
few,.,TRBV6-1,10,TRBJ2-1,CAAGVSEQFF,TGTGCCGCTGGGGTCTCTGAGCAGTTCTTC
.,.,TRBV28,19,TRBJ1-1,CASSLPSRGPGAGNTEAFF,TGTGCCAGCAGTTTACCGAGCCGGGGACCCGGGGCCGGGAACACTGAAGCTTTCTTT
few,.,TRBV7-9,17,TRBJ2-6,CASSSAEDPSGANVLTF,TGTGCCAGCAGCTCGGCAGAGGACCCCTCTGGGGCCAACGTCCTGACTTTC
many,TRBD2,TRBV7-2,15,TRBJ2-3,CASSLEAGPMDTQYF,TGTGCCAGCAGCTTAGAAGCGGGGCCCATGGATACGCAGTATTTT
few,.,TRBV28,16,TRBJ1-2,CASSSGGRLEGHGYTF,TGTGCCAGCAGTTCGGGGGGCCGACTAGAAGGGCATGGCTACACCTTC
.,TRBD1,TRBV14,17,TRBJ1-1,CASSQDVYWTGNTEAFF,TGTGCCAGCAGCCAAGATGTTTATTGGACAGGGAACACTGAAGCTTTCTTT
few,TRBD1,TRBV14,18,TRBJ1-5,CASSLRDRLLGSNQPQHF,TGTGCCAGCAGCCTCCGGGACAGGCTTTTGGGTAGCAATCAGCCCCAGCATTTT
.,.,TRBV20-1,17,TRBJ2-2,CSARDRASERNTGELFF,TGTAGTGCTAGAGATCGTGCTAGCGAAAGAAACACCGGGGAGCTGTTTTTT
.,.,TRBV5-4,12,TRBJ2-6,CATLAKANVLTF,TGTGCCACCCTCGCAAAGGCCAACGTCCTGACTTTC
.,.,TRBV6-1,16,TRBJ1-1,CASSSTGARRYTEAFF,TGTGCCAGCAGCTCGACCGGAGCCCGGAGGTACACTGAAGCTTTCTTT
.,.,TRBV6-5,15,TRBJ2-1,CTSSLVPSSYNEQFF,TGTACCAGCAGTTTGGTGCCGAGCTCCTACAATGAGCAGTTCTTC
many,.,TRBV7-2,16,TRBJ2-3,CASSSSDSGVTDTQYF,TGTGCCAGCAGCTCGTCGGACAGCGGGGTCACAGATACGCAGTATTTT
.,.,TRBV12-3/TRBV12-4,11,TRBJ2-1,CASTTGGEQFF,TGTGCCAGCACCACCGGAGGGGAGCAGTTCTTC
.,TRBD1,TRBV28,19,TRBJ1-6,CASNLKLGQPSSYNSPLHF,TGTGCCAGCAACCTAAAACTGGGACAGCCGAGCTCCTATAATTCACCCCTCCACTTT
many,.,TRBV6-6,16,TRBJ2-6,CASSPIPGDGANVLTF,TGTGCCAGCAGTCCCATTCCCGGGGATGGGGCCAACGTCCTGACTTTC
.,.,TRBV28,15,TRBJ1-5,CASSFFRGTDQPQHF,TGTGCCAGCAGTTTCTTCAGGGGCACAGATCAGCCCCAGCATTTT
few,.,TRBV19,14,TRBJ1-2,CASSLPSAVYGYTF,TGTGCCAGTAGTCTGCCTTCAGCGGTCTATGGCTACACCTTC
few,.,TRBV7-6,15,TRBJ1-4,CASSSFGGVNEKLFF,TGTGCCAGCAGCTCCTTCGGCGGGGTTAATGAAAAACTGTTTTTT
few,TRBD2,TRBV6-8,17,TRBJ2-1,CASSYGVSGGAYNEQFF,TGTGCCAGCAGTTACGGCGTTAGCGGGGGGGCTTACAATGAGCAGTTCTTC
few,.,TRBV7-9,13,TRBJ2-6,CASQISGANVLTF,TGTGCCAGCCAGATATCTGGGGCCAACGTCCTGACTTTC
.,.,TRBV29-1,13,TRBJ1-4,CSVEGPEDEKLFF,TGCAGCGTTGAAGGGCCCGAGGATGAAAAACTGTTTTTT
.,.,TRBV29-1,12,TRBJ2-7,CSVEDRKGEQYF,TGCAGCGTTGAAGATCGGAAGGGCGAGCAGTACTTC
many,.,TRBV6-1,13,TRBJ2-1,CASKDTVFNEQFF,TGTGCCAGCAAAGACACCGTCTTCAATGAGCAGTTCTTC
.,.,TRBV5-5,15,TRBJ2-5,CASRPIGEGKETQYF,TGTGCCAGCAGGCCCATTGGAGAGGGTAAAGAGACCCAGTACTTC
.,.,TRBV7-9,13,TRBJ2-1,CASSPGGRNEQFF,TGTGCCAGCAGCCCCGGGGGCCGAAATGAGCAGTTCTTC
.,TRBD2,TRBV4-1,18,TRBJ2-5,CASSHFTGTSNTGETQYF,TGCGCCAGCAGTCATTTCACCGGGACTAGCAATACCGGGGAGACCCAGTACTTC
.,TRBD2,TRBV20-1,16,TRBJ2-3,CSATLQVAGSADTQYF,TGCAGTGCTACCTTACAGGTAGCGGGATCCGCAGATACGCAGTATTTT
.,.,TRBV29-1,11,TRBJ1-1,CSVEHAYPAFF,TGCAGCGTTGAACACGCATACCCAGCTTTCTTT
many,TRBD1,TRBV7-9,15,TRBJ2-5,CASSPRDRSQETQYF,TGTGCCAGCAGCCCCCGGGACAGAAGCCAAGAGACCCAGTACTTC
.,.,TRBV5-1,15,TRBJ2-1,CASRPGGPLYNEQFF,TGCGCCAGCAGACCAGGGGGGCCCCTATACAATGAGCAGTTCTTC
few,.,TRBV29-1,14,TRBJ2-4,CSVASAIAKNIQYF,TGCAGCGTTGCTTCTGCCATCGCCAAAAACATTCAGTACTTC
.,.,TRBV7-9,14,TRBJ1-2,CASSHPGNTYGYTF,TGTGCCAGCAGCCACCCGGGGAATACTTATGGCTACACCTTC
few,.,TRBV14,15,TRBJ2-7,CASSRKGLSQNEQYF,TGTGCCAGCAGCCGTAAAGGACTGAGCCAGAACGAGCAGTACTTC
.,TRBD1,TRBV12-5,17,TRBJ2-5,CASGFQLPGQTQETQYF,TGTGCTAGTGGTTTCCAACTGCCGGGACAGACGCAAGAGACCCAGTACTTC
few,TRBD2,TRBV9,16,TRBJ2-1,CASSGLGGGSTMGQFF,TGTGCCAGCAGCGGACTTGGGGGGGGGTCTACAATGGGGCAGTTCTTC
many,TRBD1,TRBV7-2,19,TRBJ1-4,CASSLAYYRDRGDNEKLFF,TGTGCCAGCAGCTTAGCTTACTACCGGGACAGGGGCGATAATGAAAAACTGTTTTTT
.,.,TRBV5-1,12,TRBJ1-1,CASREHSTEAFF,TGCGCCAGCAGAGAACACTCCACTGAAGCTTTCTTT
.,TRBD2,TRBV6-6,18,TRBJ2-1,CASRQTSGGASTYNEQFF,TGTGCCAGCAGGCAAACTAGCGGGGGGGCCTCCACCTACAATGAGCAGTTCTTC
.,.,TRBV20-1,15,TRBJ2-1,CSARGKRRINNEQFF,TGCAGTGCTAGAGGAAAGCGCAGGATAAACAATGAGCAGTTCTTC
.,.,TRBV28,18,TRBJ1-1,CASSFPPGGRRRDTEAFF,TGTGCCAGCAGTTTCCCCCCGGGGGGCAGGAGGAGGGACACTGAAGCTTTCTTT